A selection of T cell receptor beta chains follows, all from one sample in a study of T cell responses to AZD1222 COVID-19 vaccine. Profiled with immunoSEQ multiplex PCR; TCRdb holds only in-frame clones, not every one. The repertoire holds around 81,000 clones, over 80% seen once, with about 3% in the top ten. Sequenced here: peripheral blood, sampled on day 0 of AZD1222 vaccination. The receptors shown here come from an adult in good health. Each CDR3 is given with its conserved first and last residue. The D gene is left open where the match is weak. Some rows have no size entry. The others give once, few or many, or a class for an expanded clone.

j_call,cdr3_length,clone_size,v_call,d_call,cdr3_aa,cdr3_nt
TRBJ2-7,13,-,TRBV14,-,CASSQAGGWEQYF,TGTGCCAGCAGCCAAGCAGGCGGGTGGGAGCAGTACTTC
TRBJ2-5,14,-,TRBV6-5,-,CASSVTGREETQYF,TGTGCCAGCAGCGTGACAGGGAGGGAAGAGACCCAGTACTTC
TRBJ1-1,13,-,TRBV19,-,CATVTLGDTEAFF,TGTGCCACCGTGACCCTGGGGGACACTGAAGCTTTCTTT
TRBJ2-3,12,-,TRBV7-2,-,CASSSGADTQYF,TGTGCCAGCAGCTCTGGCGCGGATACGCAGTATTTT
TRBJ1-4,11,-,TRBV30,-,CAWSLAGKLFF,TGTGCCTGGAGTCTGGCGGGAAAACTGTTTTTT
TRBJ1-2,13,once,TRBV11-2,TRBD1,CASSANQGGGYTF,TGTGCCAGCAGCGCAAACCAGGGGGGTGGCTACACCTTC
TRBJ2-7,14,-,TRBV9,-,CASSVSDGAWEQYF,TGTGCCAGCAGCGTATCGGACGGGGCGTGGGAGCAGTACTTC
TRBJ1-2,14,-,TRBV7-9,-,CASSLALGDRGYTF,TGTGCCAGCAGCTTAGCGCTCGGGGACCGTGGCTACACCTTC
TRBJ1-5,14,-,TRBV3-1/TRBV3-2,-,CASSPGHTNQPQHF,TGTGCCAGCAGCCCGGGACATACCAATCAGCCCCAGCATTTT
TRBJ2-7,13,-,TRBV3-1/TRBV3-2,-,CASSPLGPYEQYF,TGTGCCAGCAGCCCTTTGGGCCCCTACGAGCAGTACTTC
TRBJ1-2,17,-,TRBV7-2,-,CASSPTGGSTSAYGYTF,-
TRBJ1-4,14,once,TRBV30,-,CAWNNLATNEKLFF,TGTGCCTGGAACAACCTTGCAACTAATGAAAAACTGTTTTTT
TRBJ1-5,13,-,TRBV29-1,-,CSVADSTNQPQHF,TGCAGCGTAGCTGACAGCACTAATCAGCCCCAGCATTTT
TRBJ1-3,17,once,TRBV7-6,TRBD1,CASSLTRRQGAGNTIYF,TGTGCCAGCAGCTTAACCCGTCGACAGGGGGCTGGAAACACCATATATTTT
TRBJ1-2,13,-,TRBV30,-,CASDRGQQDGYTF,TGTGCCAGTGACCGAGGACAGCAGGATGGCTACACCTTC
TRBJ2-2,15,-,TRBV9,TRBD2,CASSARGLEAGELFF,TGTGCCAGCAGCGCGAGAGGACTAGAAGCCGGGGAGCTGTTTTTT
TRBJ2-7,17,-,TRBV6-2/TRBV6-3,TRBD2,CASSYRASGRNSYEQYF,TGTGCCAGCAGTTACAGGGCTAGCGGGAGAAACTCCTACGAGCAGTACTTC
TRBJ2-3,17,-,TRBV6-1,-,CASSEGTPRGAADTQYF,TGTGCCAGCAGTGAAGGGACTCCCCGGGGAGCCGCAGATACGCAGTATTTT
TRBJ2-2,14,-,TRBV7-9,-,CASARDANTGELFF,TGTGCCAGCGCTCGGGACGCGAACACCGGGGAGCTGTTTTTT
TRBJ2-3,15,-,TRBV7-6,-,CASSLGGVSTDTQYF,TGTGCCAGCAGCTTAGGCGGAGTTAGCACAGATACGCAGTATTTT
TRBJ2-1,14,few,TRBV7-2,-,CASSLSGSNNEQFF,TGTGCCAGCAGTTTGAGCGGGTCGAACAATGAGCAGTTCTTC
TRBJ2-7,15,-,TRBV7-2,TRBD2,CASSLGGGSGYEQYF,TGTGCCAGCAGCTTAGGTGGCGGGAGCGGCTACGAGCAGTACTTC
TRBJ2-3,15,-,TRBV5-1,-,CASSFRGSPADTQYF,TGCGCCAGCAGCTTTAGAGGGAGTCCCGCAGATACGCAGTATTTT
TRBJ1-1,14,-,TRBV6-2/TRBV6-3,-,CASSYSPGFSEAFF,TGTGCCAGCAGTTACTCCCCCGGATTTTCGGAAGCTTTCTTT
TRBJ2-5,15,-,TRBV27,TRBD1,CASSPEVGGRETQYF,TGTGCCAGCAGCCCCGAAGTAGGGGGCCGGGAGACCCAGTACTTC
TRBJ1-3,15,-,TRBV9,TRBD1,CASSPGQSSGNTIYF,TGTGCCAGCAGCCCGGGACAGTCCTCAGGAAACACCATATATTTT
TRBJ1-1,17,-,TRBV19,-,CASSIQQGGGENTEAFF,TGTGCCAGTAGTATCCAGCAGGGTGGGGGAGAGAACACTGAAGCTTTCTTT